The clone carrying this T cell receptor beta chain was counted a single time. MiXCR, applied by TCRdb to the reads, yields one record per CDR3 protein. The sample holds approximately 750,000 distinct CDR3 sequences, 35% to 45% seen once. The entry originates in a study of T cell repertoires in cytomegalovirus infection. Germline trimming cut 6 bases from V and 5 bases from J; bases unmatched to any gene: 9. The CDR3 loop spans 14 amino acids. The specimen was PBMCs. This TCR was recovered from a human donor in good health (CMV status not recorded). Some clones in this sample may be carry-over from other donors' samples. The chain couples TRBV12-3 or TRBV12-4 to TRBJ1-1; TRBD1 aligns across 7 bases. In DNA form, the CDR3 reads TGTGCCAGCAGCCTAGGGGGCATTGGAACTGAAGCTTTCTTT. As protein: CASSLGGIGTEAFF.